This T cell receptor (beta chain) was recovered during a study of blood T cell repertoires in COVID-19. Study-level background: Sites in the United States, Italy and Spain provided acute and convalescent COVID-19 samples. The analysed material was cDNA or gDNA that came from T cells, B-cell-depleted T cells, or PBMCs.

CDR1 SGHTA and CDR2 FQGNSA come from the germline V gene. V was trimmed by 3 bases and J by 5 bases, leaving 9 bases between them. The CDR3 has 13 residues. This clone was counted only a few times. Original processing methods: By means of reference gene primer amplification, nucleated cell counts were estimated. Only in-frame clones appear in the TCRdb table, and some are missing; sequencing was by immunoSEQ multiplex PCR. V and J calls and clone size are given by that table; D and trimming were obtained from the DNA. This table has approximately 190,000 clones, approximately 82% appearing once. Participants, about 18 to 89 years old, spanned some 23 US areas.

Material for sequencing was PBMCs or T cells enriched from blood (not recorded which). This clonotype originated in a woman aged 55-70 years with acute COVID-19. This rearrangement joins TRBV7-2 to TRBJ2-3; tentative D call: TRBD2 (5 bases). The CDR3 loop is CASSFVRVDTQYF. The DNA of the CDR3 is TGTGCCAGCAGCTTTGTGAGGGTAGATACGCAGTATTTT.